A selection of T cell receptor beta chains follows, all from one sample in a study of graft-versus-host responses after intestinal transplantation. Generated by immunoSEQ multiplex PCR, the TCRdb table keeps only in-frame clones and is missing some. Of about 110,000 clones listed, roughly 86% are singletons. Their antigen targets remain unknown. Material: unstimulated CD4+ T cells sorted from spleen or lymph node cells, obtained before transplant. These TCRs come from a human donor who was the organ donor for an intestinal transplant. CDR3s include the opening cysteine and the closing phenylalanine or tryptophan. Clone size is stated in some rows and not others, as once, few, many or a class when expanded.

V	size	J	CDR3
TRBV1	-	TRBJ1-1	CTSSQDEGTGPNTEAFF
TRBV5-6	-	TRBJ1-2	CASIKWRGVPYGYTF
TRBV7-9	-	TRBJ2-1	CASSFYHLGRNSYNEQFF
TRBV14	-	TRBJ1-1	CASRPGLGQGARNTEAFF
TRBV30	once	TRBJ1-1	CAWSGRTVNTEAFF
TRBV9	-	TRBJ1-1	CASSPQTALNTEAFF
TRBV2	once	TRBJ1-2	CASSGQAYGYTF
TRBV2	-	TRBJ1-2	CASSLREGNYGYTF
TRBV4-1	-	TRBJ1-4	CASSRPGQKDEKLFF
TRBV6-5	-	TRBJ2-7	CASSSGATDSYEQYF
TRBV19	-	TRBJ1-5	CASRKTGYNQPQHF
TRBV11-3	-	TRBJ2-7	CASSLAGISAYEQYF
TRBV9	-	TRBJ1-3	CASSVDAGSSGNTIYF
TRBV19	-	TRBJ1-2	CASARDRGNYGYTF
TRBV11-2	-	TRBJ2-5	CASSLVVGSGSKTQYF
TRBV6-5	-	TRBJ2-6	CASSTGITGANVLTF
TRBV6-1	-	TRBJ2-1	CASSDRLAGGPNEQFF
TRBV5-1	few	TRBJ2-2	CASSLTAGGITGELFF
TRBV28	-	TRBJ2-3	CAIDDRQGRPDTQYF
TRBV7-2	-	TRBJ2-1	CASSRPPAGVGYNEQFF
TRBV5-1	-	TRBJ1-6	CASRAPGYYNSPLHF
TRBV7-8	-	TRBJ1-1	CASSLGDTMNTEAFF
TRBV2	-	TRBJ1-1	CASSEALGLEAFF
TRBV6-1	-	TRBJ2-7	CASSDQPGLAYEQYF
TRBV6-1	few	TRBJ2-1	CASRVDGGKEQFF
TRBV15	-	TRBJ2-7	CATSSLPGSPPREQYF
TRBV10-3	few	TRBJ1-1	CASRGNTEAFF
TRBV11-3	-	TRBJ2-3	CASSSADHTDTQYF
TRBV21-1	-	TRBJ2-5	CASSKARNAETQYF
TRBV4-2	-	TRBJ1-5	CASSQDGAVNQPQHF
TRBV7-7	-	TRBJ1-4	CASSFSFGGKLFF
TRBV14	-	TRBJ2-1	CASSRPRSTSSSYNEQFF
TRBV7-9	-	TRBJ2-5	CASSRDGIRETQYF
TRBV4-2	-	TRBJ1-2	CASSQAGTNYGYTF
TRBV9	once	TRBJ2-3	CASSEGSGLAGGYTQYF
TRBV5-4	-	TRBJ2-5	CASSLVFGGGEAQYF
TRBV9	-	TRBJ2-1	CASGVYNEQFF
TRBV4-1	-	TRBJ1-5	CASSPFPGQPHQPQHF
TRBV7-2	-	TRBJ2-7	CASSLGTGSYEQYF
TRBV10-3	-	TRBJ2-7	CAISGQGRSYEQYF
TRBV5-1	-	TRBJ2-5	CASSPGSLETQYF
TRBV4-1	-	TRBJ2-7	CASSGGTGGVEQYF
TRBV6-1	-	TRBJ2-7	CASSARTGGKVYEQYF
TRBV25-1	-	TRBJ1-2	CASRSGQGVNQGYTF
TRBV5-4	-	TRBJ1-2	CASSSTGQNYGYTF